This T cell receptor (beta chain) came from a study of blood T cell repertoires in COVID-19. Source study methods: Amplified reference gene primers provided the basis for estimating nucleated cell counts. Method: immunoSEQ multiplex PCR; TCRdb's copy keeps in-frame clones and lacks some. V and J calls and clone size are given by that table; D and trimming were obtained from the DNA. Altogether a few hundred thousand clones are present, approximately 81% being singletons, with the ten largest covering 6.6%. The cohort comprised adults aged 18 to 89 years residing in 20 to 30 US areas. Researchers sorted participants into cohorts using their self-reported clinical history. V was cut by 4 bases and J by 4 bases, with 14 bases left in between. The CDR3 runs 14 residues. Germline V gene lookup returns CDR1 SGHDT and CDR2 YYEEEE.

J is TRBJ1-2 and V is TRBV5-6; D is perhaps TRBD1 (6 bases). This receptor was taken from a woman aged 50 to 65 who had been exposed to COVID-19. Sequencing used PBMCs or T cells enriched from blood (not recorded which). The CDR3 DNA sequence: TGTGCCAGCAGCGTTACAGGGAATCGCTATGGCTACACCTTC. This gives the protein CASSVTGNRYGYTF.